This T cell receptor beta chain was profiled in a study of blood T cell repertoires in COVID-19 (TCRdb year 2020). In terms of the full investigation: Collaborator samples came from the United States, Italy and Spain and covered acute and convalescent phases of COVID-19. The repertoires were released in a freely available public database meant as a resource for research on the immune response to SARS-CoV-2. The dataset comprised deeply sampled blood TCRbeta repertoires from subjects exposed to, actively infected with, or recovered from COVID-19. The material from the prospective study consisted of cDNA or gDNA derived from T cells, B-cell-depleted T cells, or PBMCs. Sample metadata almost always included a de-identified subject ID, COVID-19 status, age in years and sex. Where available, HLA class I and class II types were obtained from metadata supplied by the sample provider rather than from assay-based typing. The samples were drawn from two sources: the first 160 participants of the ongoing ImmuneRACE study, and over 950 subjects contributed by 6 global collaborators.

Summary of the overall study and its limitations: Clinical and demographic metadata were provided uncurated, with the amount varying by source and participant.

TCRbeta CDR3 regions were amplified from genomic DNA using the immunoSEQ Assay, a bias-controlled multiplex PCR. Turning to the authors' computational methods: Nucleated cell counts per sample were estimated from amplification of reference gene primers within the assay. Sequence reads were collapsed and filtered to measure the absolute abundance of every unique TCRbeta CDR3 rearrangement. Productive Simpson clonality was computed per sample as the square root of Simpson's diversity index over productive rearrangements. TCRdb stores this immuneACCESS table with in-frame sequences only. Part of the clones is absent; in the studies checked, under half of the shortfall reflects unresolved V genes, and no reason is known for the rest. The V and J calls and clone size were taken over from that table, and D and trimming were inferred from the DNA. The sample table records roughly 76,000 clones; about 89% of these occur just once. More than 11% of the sample belongs to the ten largest clones.

Each collaborating institution followed its own protocols to collect whole blood in K2EDTA tubes. For TCRbeta analysis, collaborators shipped samples as frozen whole blood, isolated PBMCs, or DNA extracted from either of those sample types. To note about this clone: The antigen it binds to is not known. No much larger clone exists at a distance of one base, and base qualities are not known.

V was cut back by 6 bases and J by 1 base, leaving a gap of 21 bases between them. CDR1 MRHNA and CDR2 SNTAGT are derived from the germline V gene. The CDR3 covers 18 residues, taking in both the cysteine and the phenylalanine. Here the CDR3 DNA is all that survives: 54 bases in frame from base 1. Material for sequencing was peripheral blood. The sequence came from a man aged 65-85 years with active or convalescent COVID-19. This chain joins TRBV6-4 to TRBJ2-2; TRBD2 might be the D gene, on 5 matching bases. The DNA reads TGTGCCAGCAGCCGAACACACGAGCGGTTGGTGAACACCGGGGAGCTGTTTTTT. Its coded protein is CASSRTHERLVNTGELFF.